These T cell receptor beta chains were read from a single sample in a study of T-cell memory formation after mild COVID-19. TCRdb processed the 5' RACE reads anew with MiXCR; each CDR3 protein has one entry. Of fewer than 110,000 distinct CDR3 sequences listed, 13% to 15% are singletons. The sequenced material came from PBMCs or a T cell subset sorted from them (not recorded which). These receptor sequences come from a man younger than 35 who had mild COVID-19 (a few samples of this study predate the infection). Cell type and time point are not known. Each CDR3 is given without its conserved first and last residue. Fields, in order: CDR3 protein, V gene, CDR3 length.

CDR3aa: ASSQVGGASYEQY; v_gene: TRBV4-1; len: 13
CDR3aa: ASSPTPAGYGYT; v_gene: TRBV3-1; len: 12
CDR3aa: ASSSTLIAEQF; v_gene: TRBV6-5; len: 11
CDR3aa: ASSQDIFEAF; v_gene: TRBV7-9; len: 10
CDR3aa: SARSSDRWDLNSPLH; v_gene: TRBV20-1; len: 15
CDR3aa: ASSLAGEGLYEQY; v_gene: TRBV7-6; len: 13
CDR3aa: ASSLNTDTQY; v_gene: TRBV6-2/TRBV6-3; len: 10
CDR3aa: ASSIANQPQH; v_gene: TRBV19; len: 10
CDR3aa: ASSYSGGGYQETQY; v_gene: TRBV6-5; len: 14
CDR3aa: ASTHGLAGNQPQH; v_gene: TRBV6-6; len: 13
CDR3aa: ASSSGTSGNEQF; v_gene: TRBV3-1; len: 12
CDR3aa: ASSRWTGLPYEQY; v_gene: TRBV7-6; len: 13
CDR3aa: ASSLSRGTEAF; v_gene: TRBV12-3/TRBV12-4; len: 11
CDR3aa: ASTWDHTNTGELF; v_gene: TRBV7-2; len: 13
CDR3aa: ASSEGYGYT; v_gene: TRBV6-5; len: 9
CDR3aa: ASSIVAGGNQPQH; v_gene: TRBV19; len: 13
CDR3aa: ASSVEGTSTDTQY; v_gene: TRBV9; len: 13
CDR3aa: ASSQDRGTYEQY; v_gene: TRBV4-3; len: 12
CDR3aa: ASSLLAGAYNEQF; v_gene: TRBV12-3/TRBV12-4; len: 13
CDR3aa: ASSLQRGGRDEQF; v_gene: TRBV7-2; len: 13
CDR3aa: ASSPTSGFQPQH; v_gene: TRBV4-1; len: 12
CDR3aa: ASSRRQGAGTGELF; v_gene: TRBV7-8; len: 14
CDR3aa: ASRGFGRTPYEQY; v_gene: TRBV5-5; len: 13
CDR3aa: ASSRVGQNEQF; v_gene: TRBV19; len: 11
CDR3aa: ASSLDLAGGPETQY; v_gene: TRBV7-2; len: 14
CDR3aa: SVQELAGYTGELF; v_gene: TRBV29-1; len: 13
CDR3aa: ASSQGLAPETQY; v_gene: TRBV4-1; len: 12
CDR3aa: ASSQEFLGALDTGELF; v_gene: TRBV4-3; len: 16
CDR3aa: ASREGGSGGLGTQY; v_gene: TRBV6-5; len: 14
CDR3aa: SVVRGDTEAF; v_gene: TRBV29-1; len: 10